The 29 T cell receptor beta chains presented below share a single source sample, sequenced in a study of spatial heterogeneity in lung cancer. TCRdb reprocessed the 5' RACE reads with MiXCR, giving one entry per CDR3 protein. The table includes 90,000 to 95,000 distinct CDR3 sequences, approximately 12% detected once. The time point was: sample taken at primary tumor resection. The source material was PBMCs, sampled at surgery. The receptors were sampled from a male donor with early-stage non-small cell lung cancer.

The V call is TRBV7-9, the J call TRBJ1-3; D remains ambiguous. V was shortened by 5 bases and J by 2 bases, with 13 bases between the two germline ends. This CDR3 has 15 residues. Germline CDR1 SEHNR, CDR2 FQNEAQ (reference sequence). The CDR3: CASSPFGETGNTIYF. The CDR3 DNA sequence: TGTGCCAGCAGCCCATTTGGGGAAACTGGAAACACCATATATTTT.

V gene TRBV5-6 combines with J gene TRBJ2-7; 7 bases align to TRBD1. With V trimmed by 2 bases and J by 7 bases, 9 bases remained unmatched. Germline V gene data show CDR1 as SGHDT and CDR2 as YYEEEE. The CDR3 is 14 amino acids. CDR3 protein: CASSLRQGTGEQYF. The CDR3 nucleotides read TGTGCCAGCAGCTTACGACAGGGAACGGGGGAGCAGTACTTC.

Written as DNA, the CDR3 is TGTGCCAGCAGCTCACCCCTGGAGGGTGAAAAACTGTTTTTT. Amino acids: CASSSPLEGEKLFF. V usage is TRBV9 and J usage is TRBJ1-4; D is uncertain. This CDR3 spans 14 amino acids. V gave up 4 bases and J gave up 7 bases, with 14 bases separating them. Germline CDR1 and CDR2: SGDLS and YYNGEE.

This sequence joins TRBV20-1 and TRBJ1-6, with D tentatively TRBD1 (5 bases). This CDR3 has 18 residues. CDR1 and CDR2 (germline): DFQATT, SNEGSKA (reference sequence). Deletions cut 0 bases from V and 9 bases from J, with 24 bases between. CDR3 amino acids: CSARDHTLGEGPLSPLHF. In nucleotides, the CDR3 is TGCAGTGCTAGAGACCATACCTTGGGGGAAGGTCCCCTTTCACCCCTCCACTTT.

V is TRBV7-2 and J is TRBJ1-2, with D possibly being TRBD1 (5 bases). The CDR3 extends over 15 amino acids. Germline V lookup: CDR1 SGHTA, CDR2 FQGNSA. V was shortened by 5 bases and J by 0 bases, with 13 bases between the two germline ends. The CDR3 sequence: CASSGRGLSNYGYTF. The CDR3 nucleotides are TGTGCCAGCAGCGGGCGGGGGTTGTCTAACTATGGCTACACCTTC.

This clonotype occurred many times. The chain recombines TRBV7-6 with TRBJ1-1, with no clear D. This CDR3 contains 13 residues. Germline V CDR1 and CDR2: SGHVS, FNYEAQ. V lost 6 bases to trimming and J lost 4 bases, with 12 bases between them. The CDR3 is CASSSDGSTEAFF. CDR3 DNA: TGTGCCAGCAGTTCCGACGGCTCCACTGAAGCTTTCTTT. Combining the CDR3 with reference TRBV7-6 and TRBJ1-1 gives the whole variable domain GAGVSQSPRYKVTKRGQDVALRCDPISGHVSLYWYRQALGQGPEFLTYFNYEAQQDKSGLPNDRFSAERPEGSISTLTIQRTEQRDSAMYRCASSSDGSTEAFFGQGTRLTVV.

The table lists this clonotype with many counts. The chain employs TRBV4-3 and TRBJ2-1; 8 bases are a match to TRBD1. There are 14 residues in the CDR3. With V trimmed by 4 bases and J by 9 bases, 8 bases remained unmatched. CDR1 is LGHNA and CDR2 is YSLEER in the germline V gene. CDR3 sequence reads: CASSRDRREGEQFF. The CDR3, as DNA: TGCGCCAGCAGCCGGGACAGGCGCGAGGGTGAGCAGTTCTTC.

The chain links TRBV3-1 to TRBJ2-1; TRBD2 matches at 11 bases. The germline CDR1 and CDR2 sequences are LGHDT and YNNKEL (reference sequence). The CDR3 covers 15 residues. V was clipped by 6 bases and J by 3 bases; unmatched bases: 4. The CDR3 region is CASSHTSGSYNEQFF. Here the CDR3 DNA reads TGTGCCAGCAGTCATACTAGCGGGAGCTACAATGAGCAGTTCTTC.

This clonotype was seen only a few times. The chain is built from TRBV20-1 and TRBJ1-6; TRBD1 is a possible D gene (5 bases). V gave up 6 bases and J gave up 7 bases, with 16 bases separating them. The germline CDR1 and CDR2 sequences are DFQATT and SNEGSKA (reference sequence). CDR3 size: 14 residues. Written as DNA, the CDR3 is TGCAGTGCCATCCGGGACCCAGGGAATTCACCCCTCCACTTT. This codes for CSAIRDPGNSPLHF.

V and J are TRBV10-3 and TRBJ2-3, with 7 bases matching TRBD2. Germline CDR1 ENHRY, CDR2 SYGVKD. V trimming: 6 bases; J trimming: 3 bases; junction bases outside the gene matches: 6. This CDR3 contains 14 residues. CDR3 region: CAISGGRRTDTQYF. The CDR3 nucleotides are TGTGCCATCAGCGGGGGGAGGAGAACAGATACGCAGTATTTT.

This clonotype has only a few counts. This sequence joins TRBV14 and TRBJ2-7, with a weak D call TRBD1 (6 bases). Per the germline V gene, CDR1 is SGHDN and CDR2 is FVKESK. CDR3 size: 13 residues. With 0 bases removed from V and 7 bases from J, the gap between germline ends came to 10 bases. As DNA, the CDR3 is TGTGCCAGCAGCCAAGAGGACAGCGTAGAGCAGTACTTC. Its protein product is CASSQEDSVEQYF. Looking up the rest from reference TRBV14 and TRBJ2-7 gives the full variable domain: EAGVTQFPSHSVIEKGQTVTLRCDPISGHDNLYWYRRVMGKEIKFLLHFVKESKQDESGMPNNRFLAERTGGTYSTLKVQPAELEDSGVYFCASSQEDSVEQYFGPGTRLTVT.

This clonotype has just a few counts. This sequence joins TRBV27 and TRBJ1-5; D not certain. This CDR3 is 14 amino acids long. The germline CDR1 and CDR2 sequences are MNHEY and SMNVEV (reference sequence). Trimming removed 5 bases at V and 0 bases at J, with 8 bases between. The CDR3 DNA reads TGTGCCAGCAGTCCGACACCTAGCAATCAGCCCCAGCATTTT. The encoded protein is CASSPTPSNQPQHF.

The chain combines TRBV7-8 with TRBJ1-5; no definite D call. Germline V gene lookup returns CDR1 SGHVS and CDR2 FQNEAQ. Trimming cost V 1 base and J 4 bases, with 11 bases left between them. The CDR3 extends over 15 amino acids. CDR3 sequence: CASSLGQQSNQPQHF. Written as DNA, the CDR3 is TGTGCCAGCAGCTTAGGGCAGCAGTCTAATCAGCCCCAGCATTTT. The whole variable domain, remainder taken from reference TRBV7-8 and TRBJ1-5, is GAGVSQSPRYKVAKRGQDVALRCDPISGHVSLFWYQQALGQGPEFLTYFQNEAQLDKSGLPSDRFFAERPEGSVSTLKIQRTQQEDSAVYLCASSLGQQSNQPQHFGDGTRLSIL.

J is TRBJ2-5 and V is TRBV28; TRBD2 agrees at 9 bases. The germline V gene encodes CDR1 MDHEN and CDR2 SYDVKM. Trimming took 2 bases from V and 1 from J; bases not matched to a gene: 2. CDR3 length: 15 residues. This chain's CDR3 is CASSLAGGTQETQYF. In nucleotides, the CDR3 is TGTGCCAGCAGTTTAGCGGGGGGGACCCAAGAGACCCAGTACTTC.

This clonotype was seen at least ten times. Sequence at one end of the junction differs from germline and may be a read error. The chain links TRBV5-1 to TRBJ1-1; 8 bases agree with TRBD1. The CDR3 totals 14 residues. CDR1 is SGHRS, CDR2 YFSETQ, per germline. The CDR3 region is CASSRGQENTEAFF. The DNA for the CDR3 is TGTGCCAGCAGCCGGGGACAGGAGAACACTGAAGCTTTCTTT.

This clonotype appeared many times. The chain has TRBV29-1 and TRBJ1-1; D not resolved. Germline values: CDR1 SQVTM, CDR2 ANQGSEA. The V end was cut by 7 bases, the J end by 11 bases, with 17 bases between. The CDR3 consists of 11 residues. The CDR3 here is CSGRIAEEAFF. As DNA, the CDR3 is TGCAGCGGCAGAATTGCAGAGGAGGCTTTCTTT.

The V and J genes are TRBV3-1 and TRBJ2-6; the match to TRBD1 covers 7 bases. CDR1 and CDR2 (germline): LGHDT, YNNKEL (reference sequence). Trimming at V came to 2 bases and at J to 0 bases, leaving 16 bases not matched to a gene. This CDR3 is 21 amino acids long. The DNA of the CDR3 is TGTGCCAGCAGCCAAACGACAGGGCGCGACCTTTATCTCTCTGGGGCCAACGTCCTGACTTTC. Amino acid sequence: CASSQTTGRDLYLSGANVLTF.

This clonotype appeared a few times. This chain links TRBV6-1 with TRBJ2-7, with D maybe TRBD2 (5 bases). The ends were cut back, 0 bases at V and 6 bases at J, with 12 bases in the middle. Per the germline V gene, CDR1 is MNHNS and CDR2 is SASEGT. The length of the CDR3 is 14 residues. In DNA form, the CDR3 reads TGTGCCAGCAGTGAAGCCGCGGCGGCGGGCGAGCAGTACTTC. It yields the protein CASSEAAAAGEQYF.

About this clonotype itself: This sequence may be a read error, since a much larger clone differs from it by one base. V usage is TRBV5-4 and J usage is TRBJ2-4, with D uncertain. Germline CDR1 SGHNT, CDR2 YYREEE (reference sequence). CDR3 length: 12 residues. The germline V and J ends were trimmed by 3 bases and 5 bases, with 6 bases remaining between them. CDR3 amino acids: CASSSAENIQYF. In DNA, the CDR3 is TGTGCCAGCAGCTCCGCGGAAAACATTCAGTACTTC.

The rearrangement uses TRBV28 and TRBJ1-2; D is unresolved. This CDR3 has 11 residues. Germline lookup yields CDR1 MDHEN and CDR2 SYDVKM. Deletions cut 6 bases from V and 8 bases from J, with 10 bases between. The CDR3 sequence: CASSPAWGYTF. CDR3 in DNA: TGTGCCAGCAGCCCGGCTTGGGGCTACACCTTC.

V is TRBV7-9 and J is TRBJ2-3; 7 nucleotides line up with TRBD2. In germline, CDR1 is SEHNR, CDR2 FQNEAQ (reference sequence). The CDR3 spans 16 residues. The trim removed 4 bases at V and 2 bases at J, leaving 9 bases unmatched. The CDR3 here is CASSSRAGRNTDTQYF. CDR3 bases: TGTGCCAGCAGCTCGAGGGCCGGGAGGAACACAGATACGCAGTATTTT.

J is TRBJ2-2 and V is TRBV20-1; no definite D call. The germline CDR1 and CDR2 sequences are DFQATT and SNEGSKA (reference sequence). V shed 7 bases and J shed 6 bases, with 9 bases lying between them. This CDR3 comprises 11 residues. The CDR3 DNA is TGCAGTGTGTTTGTCGCCGGGGAGCTGTTTTTT. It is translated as CSVFVAGELFF.

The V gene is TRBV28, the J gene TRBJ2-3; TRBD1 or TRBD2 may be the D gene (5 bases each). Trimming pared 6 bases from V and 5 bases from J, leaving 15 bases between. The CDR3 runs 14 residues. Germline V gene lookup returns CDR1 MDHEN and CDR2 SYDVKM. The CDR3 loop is CASSLGDDRDTQYF. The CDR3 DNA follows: TGTGCCAGCAGCCTGGGGGACGATCGAGATACGCAGTATTTT.

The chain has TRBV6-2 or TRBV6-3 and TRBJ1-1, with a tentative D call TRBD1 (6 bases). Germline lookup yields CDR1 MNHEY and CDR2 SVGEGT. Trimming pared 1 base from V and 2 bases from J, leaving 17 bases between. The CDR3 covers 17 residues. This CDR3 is CASSYFYGGARNTEAFF. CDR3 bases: TGTGCCAGCAGTTACTTTTACGGGGGCGCGAGAAACACTGAAGCTTTCTTT.

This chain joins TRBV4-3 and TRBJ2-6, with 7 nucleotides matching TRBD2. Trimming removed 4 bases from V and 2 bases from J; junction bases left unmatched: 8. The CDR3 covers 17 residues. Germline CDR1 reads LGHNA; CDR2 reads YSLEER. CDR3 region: CASSPSRGGTGANVLTF. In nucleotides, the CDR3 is TGCGCCAGCAGCCCGTCAAGGGGAGGGACTGGGGCCAACGTCCTGACTTTC.

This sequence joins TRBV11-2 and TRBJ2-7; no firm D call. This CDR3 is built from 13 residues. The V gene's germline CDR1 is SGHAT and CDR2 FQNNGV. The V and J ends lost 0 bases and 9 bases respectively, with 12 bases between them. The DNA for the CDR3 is TGTGCCAGCAGCTTAGACAGGCGTTCACCGCAGTACTTC. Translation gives CASSLDRRSPQYF.

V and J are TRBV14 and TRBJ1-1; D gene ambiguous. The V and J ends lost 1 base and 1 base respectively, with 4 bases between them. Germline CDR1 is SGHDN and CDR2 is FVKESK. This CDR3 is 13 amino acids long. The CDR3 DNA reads TGTGCCAGCAGCCAAGTAAGGAACACTGAAGCTTTCTTT. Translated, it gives CASSQVRNTEAFF.

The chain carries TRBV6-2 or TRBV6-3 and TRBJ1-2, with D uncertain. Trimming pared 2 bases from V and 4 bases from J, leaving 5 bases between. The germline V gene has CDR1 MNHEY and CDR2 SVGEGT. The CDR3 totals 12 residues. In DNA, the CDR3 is TGTGCCAGCAGTTACGACCGCTATGGCTACACCTTC. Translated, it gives CASSYDRYGYTF.

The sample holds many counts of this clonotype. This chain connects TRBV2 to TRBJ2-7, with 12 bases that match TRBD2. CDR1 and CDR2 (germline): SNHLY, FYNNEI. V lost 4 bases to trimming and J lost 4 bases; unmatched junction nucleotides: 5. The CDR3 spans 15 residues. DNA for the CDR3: TGTGCCAGCAGTGGGTCTAGCGGGGGGGCGTACGAGCAGTACTTC. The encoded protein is CASSGSSGGAYEQYF.